The source of this TCR beta chain is a study of cytomegalovirus exposure and HLA in healthy donors. Overall study findings and caveats: V- and J-gene trimming of TCR beta was linked (in a later analysis) to a missense DCLRE1C variant.

The primer mix had 60 Vbeta and 13 Jbeta primers. This table comes from immunoSEQ multiplex PCR, and its TCRdb copy is limited to in-frame clones, with some not included. Altogether 240,000 or so clones are present, about 80% being singletons, with the ten largest covering less than 9%. This CDR3 contains 18 residues. Trimming took off 4 bases at V and 1 base at J, with 17 bases between the two ends. Germline V gene data show CDR1 as MGHRA and CDR2 as YSYEKL. This clone was counted once. Its antigen is not identified. The gene calls are TRBV4-1 and TRBJ2-6; possible D gene TRBD2, 7 bases. This receptor was obtained from a woman aged 55-69 years in good health and CMV-seropositive. The material sequenced was PBMCs. The CDR3 loop is CASSRLGGRGSGANVLTF. The CDR3, as DNA: TGCGCCAGCAGCCGCCTCGGGGGGCGGGGTTCTGGGGCCAACGTCCTGACTTTC.